Below are 24 T cell receptor beta chains sequenced from a single sample in a study of blood T cells in healthy people across ages (dated by TCRdb to 2013 to 2016). The library was prepared using 5' RACE. This sample was sequenced with an Illumina HiSeq 2500. A second PCR of about 7 to 12 cycles was performed with a sample-barcoded 5' primer and a J-beta primer mix. The public reads were run again by TCRdb, first through fastp at Q25 and then through MiXCR, and only productive beta chains were kept. Rows with one shared CDR3 protein collapse into an entry with the most common genes and DNA. Present in this sample are about 970,000 distinct CDR3 sequences, about 51% of which were seen just once. The ten largest clones take up over 20% of the sample. Specimen: blood. Every receptor here comes from an older woman in good health.

V is TRBV10-3 and J is TRBJ2-3; D perhaps matches TRBD1 (5 bases). This CDR3 spans 16 amino acids. V lost 4 bases and J 2 bases, leaving 16 bases between the germline ends. CDR1 and CDR2 from the germline V gene are ENHRY and SYGVKD. The CDR3 region is CAISVGAPLITDTQYF. Here the CDR3 DNA reads TGTGCCATCAGTGTTGGGGCACCCCTAATCACAGATACGCAGTATTTT.

This chain uses TRBV5-1 with TRBJ2-5, with D possibly called TRBD1 or TRBD2 (5 bases each). Deletions cut 2 bases from V and 4 bases from J, with 18 bases between. Germline values: CDR1 SGHRS, CDR2 YFSETQ. The CDR3 is 16 amino acids. The CDR3 DNA sequence: TGCGCCAGCAGCTTCGACAGTAGCGCTAAGGGAGAGACCCAGTACTTC. It codes for CASSFDSSAKGETQYF.

Only one count was recorded for this clonotype. CDR3 in DNA: TGCAGCGTTGATGGGGCAGGGGTCTACAATGAGCAGTTCTTC. Translation: CSVDGAGVYNEQFF. V and J are TRBV29-1 and TRBJ2-1; perhaps TRBD1 as D (6 bases). Germline loops: CDR1 SQVTM, CDR2 ANQGSEA. V lost 3 bases, J lost 3 bases, and 12 bases lay in between. This CDR3 contains 14 residues.

This clonotype was recorded once. This sequence joins TRBV5-8 and TRBJ2-7, with 7 bases identical to TRBD2. Per germline, CDR1 SGHTS and CDR2 YDEGEE. Trimming cost V 0 bases and J 7 bases; bases outside gene matches: 16. This CDR3 contains 17 residues. CDR3 amino acids: CASSLASTSRTYNEQYF. The CDR3 DNA is TGTGCCAGCAGCTTGGCCTCGACTAGCAGAACCTACAATGAGCAGTACTTC.

This clonotype showed up just once. A read error may account for a junction end that differs from germline. This sequence joins TRBV9 and TRBJ2-7, with TRBD2 matching 13 bases. Germline-derived CDR1 and CDR2 are SGDLS and YYNGEE. There are 15 residues in the CDR3. The chain's CDR3 is CACSPRTSGSLEQYF. In DNA, the CDR3 is TGTGCCTGCAGCCCACGGACTAGCGGGAGTCTCGAGCAGTACTTC.

V is TRBV7-2 and J is TRBJ2-5, with a weak D call TRBD1 (5 bases). The length of the CDR3 is 15 residues. Per germline, CDR1 SGHTA and CDR2 FQGNSA. V dropped 5 bases and J dropped 2 bases, with 15 bases sitting between them. CDR3 coding DNA: TGTGCCAGCAGCCCCCGTCACAGGTTGCAAGAGACCCAGTACTTC. The encoded protein is CASSPRHRLQETQYF.

The rearrangement uses TRBV29-1 and TRBJ2-7, with 9 positions matching TRBD1. V trimming: 7 bases; J trimming: 4 bases; junction bases outside the gene matches: 5. The CDR3 is 12 residues long. The germline V gene encodes CDR1 SQVTM and CDR2 ANQGSEA. CDR3 bases: TGCAGCGGAATGGACAGGGGTTACGAGCAGTACTTC. Residues: CSGMDRGYEQYF.

V and J are TRBV4-1 and TRBJ2-7; D call uncertain. The CDR3 is 14 amino acids. V lost 5 bases to trimming and J lost 3 bases, with 14 bases between them. The germline CDR1 and CDR2 sequences are MGHRA and YSYEKL. The CDR3 sequence: CASSSADGNYEQYF. The CDR3 DNA reads TGCGCCAGCAGCTCCGCGGACGGAAACTACGAGCAGTACTTC.

This clonotype was recorded a few times. The V and J genes are TRBV28 and TRBJ2-1; D call uncertain. The CDR3 has 16 residues. Germline V gives CDR1 MDHEN, CDR2 SYDVKM. V was clipped by 1 base and J by 4 bases, with 14 bases between them. The CDR3, as DNA: TGTGCCAGCAGTTTATACACCAGCCCATTATACAATGAGCAGTTCTTC. This gives the protein CASSLYTSPLYNEQFF.

This rearrangement joins TRBV20-1 to TRBJ2-7, with 7 bases lining up with TRBD1. Near its end, the DNA agrees better with TRBJ2-5, so the J call may be wrong. The CDR3 runs 14 residues. Per germline, CDR1 DFQATT and CDR2 SNEGSKA (reference sequence). CDR3 protein: CSAGFDRDQETQYF. In DNA, the CDR3 is TGCAGTGCTGGGTTCGACAGGGACCAAGAGACCCAGTACTTC.

The rearrangement uses TRBV4-1 and TRBJ2-2; TRBD2 might be the D (5 bases). V was pared by 5 bases and J by 6 bases, with 16 bases between. The CDR3 sequence is 15 residues long. CDR1 MGHRA and CDR2 YSYEKL come from the germline V gene. This CDR3 reads CASSTAEGPAGELFF. In nucleotides, the CDR3 is TGCGCCAGCAGCACAGCAGAGGGTCCGGCCGGGGAGCTGTTTTTT.

The CDR3 DNA follows: TGTGCCAGCAGCCTAATTTTGGGGGCTGTCAATGAGCAGTTCTTC. Translating it yields CASSLILGAVNEQFF. The chain joins TRBV3-1 to TRBJ2-7; D might be TRBD1 (6 bases). The better agreement between TRBJ2-1 and the DNA end casts doubt on the J call. Per the germline V gene, CDR1 is LGHDT and CDR2 is YNNKEL (reference sequence). The CDR3 extends over 15 amino acids.

The chain combines TRBV29-1 with TRBJ2-1; 12 bases match TRBD2. CDR1 and CDR2 (germline): SQVTM, ANQGSEA. This CDR3 has 16 amino acids. With V trimmed by 6 bases and J by 4 bases, 10 bases remained unmatched. Written as DNA, the CDR3 is TGCAGCGTCGAGACTAGCGGGAGCTTCTTTTACAATGAGCAGTTCTTC. This encodes CSVETSGSFFYNEQFF.

V usage is TRBV7-2 and J usage is TRBJ2-5; D might be TRBD2 (7 bases). The end of the DNA aligns better with TRBJ2-7, so the J call may be wrong. The CDR3 extends over 14 amino acids. Germline CDR1 and CDR2: SGHTA and FQGNSA. The CDR3 sequence is CASLTAPRGGEQYF. The DNA of the CDR3 is TGTGCCAGCCTTACAGCTCCTAGGGGGGGCGAGCAGTACTTC.

Comments on this clonotype: It may be a read error: a sequence one base away is much more abundant. The CDR3 reads CASSPGTTYGYTF. CDR3 nucleotides: TGTGCCAGCAGCCCCGGGACAACCTATGGCTACACCTTC. This chain uses TRBV6-5 with TRBJ1-2, with a tentative D call TRBD1 (6 bases). The CDR3 extends over 13 amino acids. Germline CDR1 MNHEY, CDR2 SVGAGI. V lost 6 bases and J lost 4, with 12 bases in between.

The chain uses TRBV5-1 and TRBJ2-7; D perhaps matches TRBD1 (6 bases). The better agreement between TRBJ2-4 and the DNA end casts doubt on the J call. The CDR3 has 15 amino acids. Per germline, CDR1 SGHRS and CDR2 YFSETQ. This CDR3 is CASSQDRDTQNIQYF. Written as DNA, the CDR3 is TGCGCCAGCAGCCAGGACCGGGACACCCAAAACATTCAGTACTTC.

This clonotype has more than one count but fewer than ten. This chain uses TRBV20-1 with TRBJ2-7, with D perhaps matching TRBD2 (6 bases). Per the germline V gene, CDR1 is DFQATT and CDR2 is SNEGSKA (reference sequence). V was clipped by 4 bases and J by 2 bases, with 18 bases between them. This CDR3 has 15 residues. CDR3 protein: CSATPGLKRAYEQYF. The CDR3 coding sequence is TGCAGTGCTACCCCGGGACTGAAGCGGGCCTACGAGCAGTACTTC.

V and J are TRBV3-1 and TRBJ2-7; 7 bases line up with TRBD1. Per the germline V gene, CDR1 is LGHDT and CDR2 is YNNKEL (reference sequence). V shed 0 bases, J shed 5 bases, and the junction held 10 bases outside the gene matches. The CDR3 is made up of 16 amino acids. The CDR3 loop is CASSQDLGQPSNEQYF. The DNA of the CDR3 is TGTGCCAGCAGCCAAGATTTGGGACAGCCTTCGAACGAGCAGTACTTC.

The V gene is TRBV5-1, the J gene TRBJ2-1, with TRBD2 matching 7 bases. There are 17 residues in the CDR3. V gave up 3 bases and J gave up 9 bases; unmatched junction bases: 18. Germline V CDR1 and CDR2: SGHRS, YFSETQ. The CDR3 here is CASSWDPGPSGGGEQFF. The CDR3 coding sequence is TGCGCCAGCAGCTGGGATCCCGGCCCTAGCGGAGGCGGTGAGCAGTTCTTC.

V gene TRBV6-6 combines with J gene TRBJ2-1; D gene unclear. The CDR3 length is 12 residues. Trimming removed 10 bases from V and 2 bases from J, with 9 bases in between. The V gene's germline CDR1 is MNHNY and CDR2 SVGAGI (reference sequence). The CDR3 sequence is CAIEVAYNEQFF. Here the CDR3 DNA reads TGTGCCATCGAAGTAGCCTACAATGAGCAGTTCTTC.

This clonotype was counted many times. Since a much larger clone is just one base distant, this may be a read error. For the CDR3, the DNA is TGCAGTGCTTTACGACTAGCGGGACAAGCCTCCTACAATGAGCAGTACTTC. It specifies CSALRLAGQASYNEQYF. The chain is built from TRBV20-1 and TRBJ2-1, with 11 bases identical to TRBD2. The J call is in doubt because the DNA end fits TRBJ2-7 better. This CDR3 is built from 17 residues. The germline V gene has CDR1 DFQATT and CDR2 SNEGSKA (reference sequence).

The chain combines TRBV28 with TRBJ1-1, with D possibly being TRBD1 (5 bases). The CDR3 sequence is 12 residues long. Trimming pared 4 bases from V and 11 bases from J, leaving 14 bases between. Germline loops: CDR1 MDHEN, CDR2 SYDVKM. This chain's CDR3 is CASSSSGVSAFF. The DNA of the CDR3 is TGTGCCAGCAGTTCCTCGGGGGTTTCGGCTTTCTTT.

This chain joins TRBV7-2 and TRBJ1-4; possible D gene TRBD1, 6 bases. V was cut by 5 bases and J by 7 bases, with 14 bases left in between. CDR1 is SGHTA and CDR2 is FQGNSA in the germline V gene. The CDR3 length is 14 residues. This CDR3 is CASSPARTAEKLFF. DNA of the CDR3: TGTGCCAGCAGCCCCGCCCGGACAGCTGAAAAACTGTTTTTT.

This clonotype appeared once. One junction end does not reproduce the germline sequence, and a read error may be involved. The chain carries TRBV28 and TRBJ1-3, with 7 positions matching TRBD1. CDR1 is MDHEN and CDR2 is SYDVKM in the germline V gene. This CDR3 is built from 16 residues. The CDR3 DNA sequence: TGTGCCAGCAGTTCCCTGGACAGGCCCTCTGGAGACACCATATATTTT. As protein: CASSSLDRPSGDTIYF.